Here is one TCR beta chain with its context. Other DNA sequences in this sample translate to the same CDR3. The data derive from a study of blood T cell repertoires in COVID-19. About the research overall: T cells, B-cell-depleted T cells, or PBMCs supplied cDNA or gDNA.

Original processing methods: Scientists estimated how many nucleated cells there were by amplifying reference gene primers. Only in-frame clones appear in the TCRdb table, and some are missing; sequencing was by immunoSEQ multiplex PCR. That table supplies the V and J calls and clone size; D and trimming were determined from the DNA. Of approximately 170,000 clones listed, approximately 80% are singletons. Germline CDR1 reads SEHNR; CDR2 reads FQNEAQ (reference sequence). Deletions cut 4 bases from V and 1 base from J, with 8 bases between. This CDR3 is 13 amino acids long. Those who participated ranged in age from roughly 18 to 95 years and resided in 20 to 30 US areas. Cohort placement rested on clinical history that participants reported themselves.

Sequenced input: PBMCs or T cells enriched from blood (not recorded which). The source is a man between 45 and 60 years old who had recovered from COVID-19. The chain carries TRBV7-9 and TRBJ2-7; D possibly corresponds to TRBD1 (6 bases). DNA for the CDR3: TGTGCCAGCAGCTCGGACAGTTCCTACGAGCAGTACTTC. This translates into CASSSDSSYEQYF.